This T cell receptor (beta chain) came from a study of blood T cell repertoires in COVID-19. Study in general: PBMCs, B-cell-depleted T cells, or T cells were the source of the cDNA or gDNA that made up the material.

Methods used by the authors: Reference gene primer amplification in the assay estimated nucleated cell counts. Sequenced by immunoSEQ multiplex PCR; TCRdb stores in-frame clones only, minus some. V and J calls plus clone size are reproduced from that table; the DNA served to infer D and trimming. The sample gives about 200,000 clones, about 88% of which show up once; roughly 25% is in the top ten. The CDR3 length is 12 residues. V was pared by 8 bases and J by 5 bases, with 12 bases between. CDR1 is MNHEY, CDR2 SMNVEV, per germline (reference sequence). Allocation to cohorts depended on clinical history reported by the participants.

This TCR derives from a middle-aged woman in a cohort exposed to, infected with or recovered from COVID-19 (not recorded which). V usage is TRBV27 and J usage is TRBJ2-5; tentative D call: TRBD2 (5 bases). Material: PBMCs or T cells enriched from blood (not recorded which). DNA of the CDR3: TGTGCCAGCTCAGAGGGCGGGGAGACCCAGTACTTC. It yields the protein CASSEGGETQYF.